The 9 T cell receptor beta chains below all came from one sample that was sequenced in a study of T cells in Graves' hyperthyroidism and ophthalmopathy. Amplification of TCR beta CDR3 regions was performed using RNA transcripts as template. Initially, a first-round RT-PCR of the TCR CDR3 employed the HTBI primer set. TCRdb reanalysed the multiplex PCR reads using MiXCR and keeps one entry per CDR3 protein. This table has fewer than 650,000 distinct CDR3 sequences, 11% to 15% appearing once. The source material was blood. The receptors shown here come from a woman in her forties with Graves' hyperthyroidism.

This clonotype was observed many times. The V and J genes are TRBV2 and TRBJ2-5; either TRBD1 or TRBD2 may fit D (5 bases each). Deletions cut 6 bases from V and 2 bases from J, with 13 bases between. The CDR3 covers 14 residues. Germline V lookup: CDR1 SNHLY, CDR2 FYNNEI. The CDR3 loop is CASRSGTGQETQYF. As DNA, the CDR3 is TGTGCCAGCAGGAGTGGGACCGGGCAAGAGACCCAGTACTTC.

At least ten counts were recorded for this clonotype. CDR3 in amino acids: CASSTEGRPTQYF. The CDR3 DNA follows: TGTGCCAGCAGCACGGAGGGCCGGCCTACGCAGTATTTT. V usage is TRBV7-3 and J usage is TRBJ2-3; D possibly corresponds to TRBD2 (6 bases). Germline CDR1 and CDR2: SGHTA and FQGTGA. Trimming shortened V by 5 bases and J by 8 bases, and 14 bases separated the two germline ends. The CDR3 sequence is 13 residues long.

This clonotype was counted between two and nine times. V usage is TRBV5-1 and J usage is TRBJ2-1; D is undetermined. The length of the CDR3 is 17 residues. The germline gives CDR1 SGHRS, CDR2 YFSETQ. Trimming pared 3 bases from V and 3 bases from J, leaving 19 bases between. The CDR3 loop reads CASSSQPSGIHYNEQFF. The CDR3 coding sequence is TGCGCCAGCAGCTCCCAACCTAGTGGGATTCACTACAATGAGCAGTTCTTC.

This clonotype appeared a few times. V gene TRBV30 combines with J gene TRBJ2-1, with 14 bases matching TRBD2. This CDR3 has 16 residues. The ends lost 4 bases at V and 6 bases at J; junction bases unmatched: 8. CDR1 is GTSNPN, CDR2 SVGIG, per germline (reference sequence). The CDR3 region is CAWKGLAGAHGNEQFF. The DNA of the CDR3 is TGTGCCTGGAAGGGACTAGCGGGAGCTCACGGCAATGAGCAGTTCTTC. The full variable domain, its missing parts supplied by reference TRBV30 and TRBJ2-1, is SQTIHQWPATLVQPVGSPLSLECTVEGTSNPNLYWYRQAAGRGLQLLFYSVGIGQISSEVPQNLSASRPQDRQFILSSKKLLLSDSGFYLCAWKGLAGAHGNEQFFGPGTRLTVL.

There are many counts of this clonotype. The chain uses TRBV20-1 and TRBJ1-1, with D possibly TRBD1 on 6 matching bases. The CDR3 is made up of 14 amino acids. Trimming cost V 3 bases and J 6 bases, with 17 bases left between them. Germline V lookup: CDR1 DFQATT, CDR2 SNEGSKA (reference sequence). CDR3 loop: CSASRLQGFPEAFF. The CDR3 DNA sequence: TGCAGTGCTAGCCGATTACAGGGCTTCCCTGAAGCTTTCTTT.

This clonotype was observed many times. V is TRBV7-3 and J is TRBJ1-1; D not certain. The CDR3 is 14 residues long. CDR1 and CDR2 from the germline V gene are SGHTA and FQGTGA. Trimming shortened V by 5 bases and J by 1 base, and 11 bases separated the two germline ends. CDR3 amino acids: CASSMGMENTEAFF. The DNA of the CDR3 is TGTGCCAGCAGCATGGGGATGGAGAACACTGAAGCTTTCTTT. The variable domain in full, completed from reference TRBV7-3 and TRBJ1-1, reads GAGVSQTPSNKVTEKGKYVELRCDPISGHTALYWYRQSLGQGPEFLIYFQGTGAADDSGLPNDRFFAVRPEGSVSTLKIQRTERGDSAVYLCASSMGMENTEAFFGQGTRLTVV.

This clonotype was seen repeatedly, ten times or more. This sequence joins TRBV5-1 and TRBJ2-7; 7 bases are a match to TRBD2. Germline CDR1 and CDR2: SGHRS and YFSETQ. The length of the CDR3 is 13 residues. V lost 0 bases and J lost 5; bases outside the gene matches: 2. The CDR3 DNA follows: TGCGCCAGCAGCTTGGCAGCGGGACACGAGCAGTACTTC. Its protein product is CASSLAAGHEQYF.

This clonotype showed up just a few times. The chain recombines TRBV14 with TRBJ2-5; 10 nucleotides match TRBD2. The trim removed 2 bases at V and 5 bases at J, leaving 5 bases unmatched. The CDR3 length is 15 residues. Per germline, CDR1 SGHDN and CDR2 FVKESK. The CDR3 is CASSQRAGGPETQYF. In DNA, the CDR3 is TGTGCCAGCAGCCAACGAGCGGGAGGGCCGGAGACCCAGTACTTC.

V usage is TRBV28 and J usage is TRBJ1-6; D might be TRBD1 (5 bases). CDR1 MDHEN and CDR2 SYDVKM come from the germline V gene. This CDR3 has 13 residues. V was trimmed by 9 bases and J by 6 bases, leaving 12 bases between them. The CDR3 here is CASHSGANSPLHF. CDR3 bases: TGTGCCAGTCACTCCGGGGCTAATTCACCCCTCCACTTT.